This T cell receptor beta chain came from a study of CD4 T cells in relation to SARS-CoV-2 and coronaviruses. This clone has more than one count but fewer than ten. Its antigen remains unknown. Trimming removed 1 base at V and 7 bases at J, with 17 bases between. The CDR3 contains 16 residues. Germline V lookup: CDR1 SGHTA, CDR2 FQGNSA. The unexposed donors gave CD4+ T cells in about 2011-2018, prior to COVID-19. After about 11 days of culture, CD4+ T cells were isolated. Sequencing used immunoSEQ multiplex PCR; TCRdb keeps in-frame clones, though not all of them. The data contain under 20,000 clones, about three quarters of them singletons.

This rearrangement joins TRBV7-2 to TRBJ2-1; D remains unclear. The source is a human donor in good health. The sample consisted of CD4+ T cells from PBMCs, cultured in vitro. This chain's CDR3 is CASSLGGAEPSNEQFF. CDR3 bases: TGTGCCAGCAGCTTAGGAGGCGCGGAGCCCTCTAATGAGCAGTTCTTC. The variable domain in full, with the rest retrieved from reference TRBV7-2 and TRBJ2-1, is GAGVSQSPSNKVTEKGKDVELRCDPISGHTALYWYRQSLGQGLEFLIYFQGNSAPDKSGLPSDRFSAERTGGSVSTLTIQRTQQEDSAVYLCASSLGGAEPSNEQFFGPGTRLTVL.